The 27 T cell receptor beta chains below were found in one sample sequenced in a study of shared clonotypes between healthy human individuals. Naive CD8 cells, CD45RO-negative and positively selected for CCR7, excluded terminally differentiated effector memory CD45RA+ cells. TCRdb keeps only in-frame clones here, not all; method: immunoSEQ multiplex PCR. The sample holds roughly 590,000 clones, around 95% seen once. The specimen sequenced was naive CD8+ T cells sorted from blood. These TCRs come from a woman under 40 in good health.

The V call is TRBV4-1, the J call TRBJ1-1, with 7 bases fitting TRBD1. The CDR3 length is 13 residues. From germline, CDR1 is MGHRA and CDR2 YSYEKL. The J segment lost 5 bases and the V segment lost 4 bases, leaving 4 bases of the junction unmatched. Here the CDR3 reads CASSLNRGTEAFF. The CDR3 DNA sequence: TGCGCCAGCAGCCTAAACAGGGGTACTGAAGCTTTCTTT.

The chain uses TRBV19 and TRBJ2-7; 11 bases align to TRBD1. The J segment lost 0 bases and the V segment lost 3 bases, leaving 1 base of the junction unmatched. Looked up from germline, CDR1 is LNHDA and CDR2 is SQIVND (reference sequence). The CDR3 has 15 residues. The CDR3 region has the DNA TGTGCCAGTAGTATCGGACAGGGGGCCTCCTACGAGCAGTACTTC. Protein product: CASSIGQGASYEQYF.

The J gene is TRBJ1-1, the V gene TRBV4-1; D gene uncertain. Germline V gives CDR1 MGHRA, CDR2 YSYEKL. Trimming took 0 bases from V and 10 from J, leaving 12 bases between them. The CDR3 has 13 residues. In nucleotides, the CDR3 is TGCGCCAGCAGCCAAGAAAAAGGTTTAGGAGCTTTCTTT. Amino acids: CASSQEKGLGAFF.

The rearrangement uses TRBV9 and TRBJ2-2; a weak D match, TRBD1 (6 bases). The CDR3 covers 15 residues. With 2 bases removed from V and 6 bases from J, the gap between germline ends came to 14 bases. In germline, CDR1 is SGDLS, CDR2 YYNGEE. The CDR3 spells CASSVMGADAGELFF. The CDR3 DNA reads TGTGCCAGCAGCGTGATGGGGGCCGACGCCGGGGAGCTGTTTTTT.

The CDR3 DNA is TGTGCCAGCAGTTACTCGGAAGCCTACGAGCAGTACTTC. The encoded protein is CASSYSEAYEQYF. This chain connects TRBV6-6 to TRBJ2-7, with unresolved D. CDR3 length: 13 amino acids. Germline V gives CDR1 MNHNY, CDR2 SVGAGI (reference sequence). The V end was cut by 0 bases, the J end by 2 bases, with 5 bases between.

The chain is built from TRBV5-6 and TRBJ1-5, with D uncertain. CDR1 is SGHDT and CDR2 is YYEEEE in the germline V gene. The CDR3 extends over 15 amino acids. V gave up 0 bases and J gave up 2 bases, with 9 bases separating them. The CDR3 bases are TGTGCCAGCAGCTTGGCCCGTCACCGCAATCAGCCCCAGCATTTT. This sequence encodes CASSLARHRNQPQHF.

The rearrangement uses TRBV28 and TRBJ2-1, with 9 bases lining up with TRBD1. Trimming cost V 4 bases and J 7 bases; bases outside gene matches: 11. The germline gives CDR1 MDHEN, CDR2 SYDVKM. The CDR3 totals 16 residues. In DNA form, the CDR3 reads TGTGCCAGCAGTTCACATCCCGGGACAGGGCTGAATGAGCAGTTCTTC. Encoded protein: CASSSHPGTGLNEQFF. Variable domain in full (rest from reference TRBV28 and TRBJ2-1): DVKVTQSSRYLVKRTGEKVFLECVQDMDHENMFWYRQDPGLGLRLIYFSYDVKMKEKGDIPEGYSVSREKKERFSLILESASTNQTSMYLCASSSHPGTGLNEQFFGPGTRLTVL.

The CDR3 reads CASSPSQGVGGELFF. The DNA of the CDR3 is TGTGCCAGCAGTCCGTCACAGGGGGTCGGCGGGGAGCTGTTTTTT. V is TRBV27 and J is TRBJ2-2; 8 bases map to TRBD1. CDR1 MNHEY and CDR2 SMNVEV come from the germline V gene (reference sequence). The CDR3 covers 15 residues. Trimming took 5 bases from V and 7 from J; bases not matched to a gene: 9.

The chain links TRBV2 to TRBJ1-5; 8 nucleotides line up with TRBD1. There are 13 residues in the CDR3. Looked up from germline, CDR1 is SNHLY and CDR2 is FYNNEI. Germline trimming cut 4 bases from V and 6 bases from J; bases unmatched to any gene: 2. The CDR3 sequence is CASSGQGLQPQHF. CDR3 sequence (DNA): TGTGCCAGCAGTGGACAGGGGCTTCAGCCCCAGCATTTT.

CDR3 bases: TGTGCCAGCAGCTCTCTACTTAGCTCTGGAAACACCATATATTTT. It specifies CASSSLLSSGNTIYF. This chain uses TRBV7-2 with TRBJ1-3; D unresolved. Trimming removed 4 bases from V and 0 bases from J, with 10 bases in between. The CDR3 extends over 15 amino acids. CDR1 SGHTA and CDR2 FQGNSA come from the germline V gene. The full variable domain, completed using reference TRBV7-2 and TRBJ1-3, is GAGVSQSPSNKVTEKGKDVELRCDPISGHTALYWYRQSLGQGLEFLIYFQGNSAPDKSGLPSDRFSAERTGGSVSTLTIQRTQQEDSAVYLCASSSLLSSGNTIYFGEGSWLTVV.

The V gene is TRBV4-1, the J gene TRBJ2-5, with TRBD1 matching over 7 bases. Trimming took 4 bases from V and 5 from J; bases not matched to a gene: 10. The CDR3 is made up of 15 amino acids. The germline V gene has CDR1 MGHRA and CDR2 YSYEKL. The CDR3 sequence is CASSRNSGQVETQYF. The CDR3 region has the DNA TGCGCCAGCAGCCGAAACTCCGGACAGGTTGAGACCCAGTACTTC.

The chain links TRBV27 to TRBJ1-4, with D tentatively TRBD1 (5 bases). Germline CDR1 and CDR2: MNHEY and SMNVEV (reference sequence). This CDR3 has 14 amino acids. The V end lost 10 bases, the J end lost 2 bases, and 14 bases lay between the germline ends. The CDR3 sequence is CATSLGGTNEKLFF. DNA of the CDR3: TGTGCCACCTCCCTGGGGGGGACTAATGAAAAACTGTTTTTT.

The chain links TRBV10-3 to TRBJ1-2; D is possibly TRBD1 (6 bases). The V gene lost 6 bases and the J gene lost 4 bases, with 15 bases spanning the gap. CDR1 and CDR2 from the germline V gene are ENHRY and SYGVKD. The CDR3 has 14 residues. In DNA, the CDR3 is TGTGCCATCAGGTACAGGGATGACCCCTATGGCTACACCTTC. Translated: CAIRYRDDPYGYTF.

The rearrangement links TRBV27 to TRBJ1-5; D possibly corresponds to TRBD1 (5 bases). The germline gives CDR1 MNHEY, CDR2 SMNVEV (reference sequence). V shed 5 bases and J shed 0 bases, with 14 bases lying between them. This CDR3 contains 16 residues. This CDR3 reads CASSPRGGPSNQPQHF. The CDR3 DNA reads TGTGCCAGCAGTCCCCGGGGGGGTCCTAGCAATCAGCCCCAGCATTTT.

The gene calls are TRBV27 and TRBJ1-1; 9 nucleotides agree with TRBD1. CDR3 length: 16 amino acids. J gave up 5 bases and V 4 bases, and 11 bases lay outside the gene matches. CDR1 and CDR2 from the germline V gene are MNHEY and SMNVEV (reference sequence). The CDR3 DNA is TGTGCCAGCAGTTCTCCCCGGACAGGGGCCCTTACTGAAGCTTTCTTT. Translation gives CASSSPRTGALTEAFF.

The chain recombines TRBV4-2 with TRBJ2-3; 9 bases agree with TRBD1. Germline lookup yields CDR1 LGHNA and CDR2 YNFKEQ. The V gene end was trimmed by 0 bases and the J gene end by 4 bases; junction bases not matched to a gene: 8. This CDR3 has 17 residues. The CDR3 sequence: CASSQDKTGGEADTQYF. The CDR3 nucleotides read TGTGCCAGCAGCCAAGATAAAACAGGGGGCGAAGCAGATACGCAGTATTTT.

The V call is TRBV4-1, the J call TRBJ2-7, with D possibly matching TRBD2 (5 bases). Germline CDR1 is MGHRA and CDR2 is YSYEKL. V gave up 1 base and J gave up 2 bases, with 12 bases separating them. The CDR3 consists of 15 residues. The CDR3 loop is CASSQGSGITYEQYF. The CDR3 DNA reads TGCGCCAGCAGCCAAGGGTCCGGGATTACCTACGAGCAGTACTTC.

V gene TRBV28 combines with J gene TRBJ2-2; no clear D. V was trimmed by 5 bases and J by 6 bases, leaving 16 bases between them. Germline lookup yields CDR1 MDHEN and CDR2 SYDVKM. The CDR3 consists of 15 residues. The CDR3 protein is CASSLMSRAPGELFF. The CDR3, as DNA: TGTGCCAGCAGTCTTATGTCTAGGGCCCCCGGGGAGCTGTTTTTT.

Concerning this clone itself: A junction end diverges from the germline sequence, so it may reflect a read error. The V and J genes are TRBV29-1 and TRBJ2-7; 9 nucleotides agree with TRBD1. The V gene's germline CDR1 is SQVTM and CDR2 ANQGSEA. There are 14 residues in the CDR3. The CDR3 here is CSVESNGAWTGDSF. CDR3 DNA sequence: TGCAGCGTTGAATCAAATGGCGCATGGACAGGGGATAGCTTC.

V usage is TRBV9 and J usage is TRBJ2-1; D is ambiguous. The ends were cut back, 0 bases at V and 4 bases at J, with 14 bases in the middle. From germline, CDR1 is SGDLS and CDR2 YYNGEE. The CDR3 extends over 16 amino acids. Written as DNA, the CDR3 is TGTGCCAGCAGCGTAGCTGCCGTAAATGTATACAATGAGCAGTTCTTC. Its translation: CASSVAAVNVYNEQFF.

This sequence joins TRBV27 and TRBJ1-2; a possible D gene is TRBD1 (5 bases). The CDR3 spans 14 residues. The V end was cut by 5 bases, the J end by 7 bases, with 17 bases between. Germline CDR1 reads MNHEY; CDR2 reads SMNVEV (reference sequence). The CDR3 bases are TGTGCCAGCAGTCCGACAGCCACCCCTTTTGGCTACACCTTC. Translated, it gives CASSPTATPFGYTF.

The chain has TRBV11-2 and TRBJ2-1; 7 positions agree with TRBD2. J gave up 4 bases and V 1 base, and 10 bases lay outside the gene matches. CDR1 is SGHAT, CDR2 FQNNGV, per germline. The CDR3 is made up of 17 amino acids. The CDR3 here is CASSLVLGLAGYNEQFF. The CDR3, as DNA: TGTGCCAGCAGCTTAGTTCTTGGTTTAGCGGGTTACAATGAGCAGTTCTTC.

CDR3 nucleotides: TGTGCCAGCAGCTTAGTGCTAGGAGTCGCGCCTGAAGCTTTCTTT. This encodes CASSLVLGVAPEAFF. The chain is built from TRBV7-9 and TRBJ1-1; D not certain. The germline V and J ends were trimmed by 1 base and 6 bases, with 15 bases remaining between them. Germline CDR1 reads SEHNR; CDR2 reads FQNEAQ (reference sequence). The CDR3 sequence is 15 residues long.

Of note for this clone: Other DNA variants within this sample encode the same CDR3. This chain connects TRBV2 to TRBJ2-7, with unresolved D. CDR1 SNHLY and CDR2 FYNNEI come from the germline V gene. Trimming cost V 6 bases and J 1 base, with 1 base left between them. The CDR3 spans 10 residues. The CDR3 sequence is CASRSYEQYF. CDR3 sequence (DNA): TGTGCCAGCAGGTCCTACGAGCAGTACTTC.

The chain is built from TRBV5-8 and TRBJ2-1; D is uncertain. With 4 bases removed from V and 4 bases from J, the gap between germline ends came to 15 bases. Germline values: CDR1 SGHTS, CDR2 YDEGEE. The CDR3 totals 15 residues. CDR3 DNA sequence: TGTGCCAGCAGCACCACGTGGGGTCTTTACAATGAGCAGTTCTTC. The encoded protein is CASSTTWGLYNEQFF.

The chain joins TRBV27 to TRBJ2-1, with D tentatively TRBD2 (5 bases). CDR1 and CDR2 (germline): MNHEY, SMNVEV (reference sequence). The CDR3 consists of 11 residues. Trimming removed 7 bases from V and 6 bases from J, with 7 bases in between. DNA of the CDR3: TGTGCCAGCAAAGGAGGCAATGAGCAGTTCTTC. Its protein is CASKGGNEQFF.

V is TRBV2 and J is TRBJ1-5; possible D gene TRBD1, 5 bases. Germline V gene lookup returns CDR1 SNHLY and CDR2 FYNNEI. This CDR3 has 14 residues. The V end was cut by 5 bases, the J end by 0 bases, with 8 bases between. DNA for the CDR3: TGTGCCAGCAGTCCAGGGTATAGCAATCAGCCCCAGCATTTT. It codes for CASSPGYSNQPQHF.